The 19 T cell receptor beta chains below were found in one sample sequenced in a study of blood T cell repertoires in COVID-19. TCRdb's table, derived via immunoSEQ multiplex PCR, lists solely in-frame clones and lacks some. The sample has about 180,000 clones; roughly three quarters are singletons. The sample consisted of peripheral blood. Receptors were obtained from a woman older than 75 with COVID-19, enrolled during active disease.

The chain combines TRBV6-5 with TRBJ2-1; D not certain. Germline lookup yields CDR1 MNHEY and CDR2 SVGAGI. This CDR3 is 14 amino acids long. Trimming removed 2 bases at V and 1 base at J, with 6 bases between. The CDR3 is CASSYRLSYNEQFF. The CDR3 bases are TGTGCCAGCAGTTACAGACTTTCCTACAATGAGCAGTTCTTC.

CDR3 sequence (DNA): TGTGCCACCAGCAGAGATCAGGGGTTCTACAATGAGCAGTTCTTC. It encodes CATSRDQGFYNEQFF. The V gene is TRBV15, the J gene TRBJ2-1, with a possible D match to TRBD1 (6 bases). CDR1 is LNHNV, CDR2 YYDKDF, per germline (reference sequence). Trimming took 0 bases from V and 3 from J, leaving 9 bases between them. This CDR3 spans 15 amino acids.

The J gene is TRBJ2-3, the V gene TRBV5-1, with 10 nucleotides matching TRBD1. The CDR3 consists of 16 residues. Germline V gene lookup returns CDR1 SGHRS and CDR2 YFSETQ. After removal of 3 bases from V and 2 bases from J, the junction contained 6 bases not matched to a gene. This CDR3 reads CASSSAGQGITDTQYF. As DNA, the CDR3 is TGCGCCAGCAGCTCCGCGGGACAGGGGATCACAGATACGCAGTATTTT.

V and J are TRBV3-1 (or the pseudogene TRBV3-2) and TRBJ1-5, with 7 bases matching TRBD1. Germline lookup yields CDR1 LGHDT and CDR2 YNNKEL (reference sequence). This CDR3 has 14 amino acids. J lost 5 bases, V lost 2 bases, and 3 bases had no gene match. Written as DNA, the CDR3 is TGTGCCAGCAGCCAAAGGGACAGTCATCAGCCCCAGCATTTT. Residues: CASSQRDSHQPQHF.

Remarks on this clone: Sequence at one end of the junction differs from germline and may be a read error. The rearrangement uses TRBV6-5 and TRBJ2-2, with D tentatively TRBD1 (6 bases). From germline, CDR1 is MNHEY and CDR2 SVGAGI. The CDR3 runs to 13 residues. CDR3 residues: CATYRAKTGELFF. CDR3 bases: TGTGCCACCTACAGGGCGAAAACCGGGGAGCTGTTTTTT.

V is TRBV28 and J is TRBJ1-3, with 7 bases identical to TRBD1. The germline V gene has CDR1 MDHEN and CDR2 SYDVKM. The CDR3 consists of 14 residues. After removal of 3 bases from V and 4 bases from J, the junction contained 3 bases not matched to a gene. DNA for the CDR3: TGTGCCAGCAGTTTCCCGACAGGGGGAAACACCATATATTTT. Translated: CASSFPTGGNTIYF.

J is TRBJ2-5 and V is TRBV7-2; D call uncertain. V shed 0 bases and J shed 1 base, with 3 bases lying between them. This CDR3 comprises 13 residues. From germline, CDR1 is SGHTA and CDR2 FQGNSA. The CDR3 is CASSLASQETQYF. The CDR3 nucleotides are TGTGCCAGCAGCTTAGCTAGCCAAGAGACCCAGTACTTC.

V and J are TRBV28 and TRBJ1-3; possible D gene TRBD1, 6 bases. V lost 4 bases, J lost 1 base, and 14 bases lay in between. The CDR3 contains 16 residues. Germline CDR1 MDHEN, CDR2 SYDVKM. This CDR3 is CASSYNRVESGNTIYF. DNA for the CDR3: TGTGCCAGCAGTTATAACAGGGTAGAGTCTGGAAACACCATATATTTT.

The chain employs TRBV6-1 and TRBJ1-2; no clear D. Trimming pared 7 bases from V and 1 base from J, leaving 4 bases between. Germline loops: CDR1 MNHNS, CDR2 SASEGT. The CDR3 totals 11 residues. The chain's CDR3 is CASNSNYGYTF. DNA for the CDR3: TGTGCCAGCAACAGTAACTATGGCTACACCTTC.

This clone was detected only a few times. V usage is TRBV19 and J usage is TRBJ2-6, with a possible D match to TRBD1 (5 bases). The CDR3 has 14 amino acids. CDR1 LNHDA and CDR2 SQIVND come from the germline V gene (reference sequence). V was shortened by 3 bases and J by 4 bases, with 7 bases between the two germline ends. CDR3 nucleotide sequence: TGTGCCAGTAGTATGACAGCCGGGGCCAACGTCCTGACTTTC. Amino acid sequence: CASSMTAGANVLTF.

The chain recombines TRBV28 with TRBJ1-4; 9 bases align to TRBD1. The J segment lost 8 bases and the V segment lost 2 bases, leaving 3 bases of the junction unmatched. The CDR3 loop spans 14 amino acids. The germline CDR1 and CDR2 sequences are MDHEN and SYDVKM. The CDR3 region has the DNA TGTGCCAGCAGTTTAGGGACAGGGAGCGAAAAACTGTTTTTT. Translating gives CASSLGTGSEKLFF.

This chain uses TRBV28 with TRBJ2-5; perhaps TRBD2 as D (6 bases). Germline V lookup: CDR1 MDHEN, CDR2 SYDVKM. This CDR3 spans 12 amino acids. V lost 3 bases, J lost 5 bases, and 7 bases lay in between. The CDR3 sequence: CASSFAGETQYF. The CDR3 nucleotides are TGTGCCAGCAGTTTTGCGGGGGAGACCCAGTACTTC.

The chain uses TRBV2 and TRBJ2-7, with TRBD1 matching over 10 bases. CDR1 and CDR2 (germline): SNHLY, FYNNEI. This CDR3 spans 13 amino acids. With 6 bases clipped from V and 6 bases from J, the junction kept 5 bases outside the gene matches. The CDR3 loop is CASRGTGAVEQYF. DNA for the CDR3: TGTGCCAGCAGAGGGACAGGGGCAGTCGAGCAGTACTTC.

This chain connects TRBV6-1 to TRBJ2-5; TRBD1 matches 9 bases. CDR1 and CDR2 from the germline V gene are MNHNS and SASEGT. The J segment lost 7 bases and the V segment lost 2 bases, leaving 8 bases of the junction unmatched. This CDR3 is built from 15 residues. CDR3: CASSERGTGSGTQYF. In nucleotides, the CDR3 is TGTGCCAGCAGTGAAAGGGGGACAGGGAGCGGGACCCAGTACTTC.

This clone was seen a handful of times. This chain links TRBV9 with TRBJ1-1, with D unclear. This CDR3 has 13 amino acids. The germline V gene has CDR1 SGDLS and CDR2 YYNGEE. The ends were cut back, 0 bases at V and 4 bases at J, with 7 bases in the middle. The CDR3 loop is CASSVGTGTEAFF. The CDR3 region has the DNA TGTGCCAGCAGCGTAGGGACTGGCACTGAAGCTTTCTTT. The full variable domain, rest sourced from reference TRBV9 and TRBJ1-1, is DSGVTQTPKHLITATGQRVTLRCSPRSGDLSVYWYQQSLDQGLQFLIQYYNGEERAKGNILERFSAQQFPDLHSELNLSSLELGDSALYFCASSVGTGTEAFFGQGTRLTVV.

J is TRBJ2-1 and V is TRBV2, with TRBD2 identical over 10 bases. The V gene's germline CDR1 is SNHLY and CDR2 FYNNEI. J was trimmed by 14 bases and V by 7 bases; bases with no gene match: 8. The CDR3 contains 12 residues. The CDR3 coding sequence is TGTGCCAGCACTAGCGGGAGCCTCTGGGAGTTCTTC. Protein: CASTSGSLWEFF.

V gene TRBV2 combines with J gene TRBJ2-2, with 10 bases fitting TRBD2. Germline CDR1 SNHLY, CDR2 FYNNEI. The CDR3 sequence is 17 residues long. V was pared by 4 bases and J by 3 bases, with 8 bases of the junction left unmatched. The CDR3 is CASSGLAGPSDTGELFF. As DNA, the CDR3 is TGTGCCAGCAGTGGACTAGCGGGTCCTTCCGACACCGGGGAGCTGTTTTTT.

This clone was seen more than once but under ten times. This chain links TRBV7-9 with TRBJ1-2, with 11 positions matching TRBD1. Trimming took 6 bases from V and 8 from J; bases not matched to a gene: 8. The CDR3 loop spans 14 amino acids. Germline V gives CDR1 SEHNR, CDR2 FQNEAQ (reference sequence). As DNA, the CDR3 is TGTGCCAGCAGTTCGGACAGGGGGCTAGGAGGCTACACCTTC. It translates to CASSSDRGLGGYTF.

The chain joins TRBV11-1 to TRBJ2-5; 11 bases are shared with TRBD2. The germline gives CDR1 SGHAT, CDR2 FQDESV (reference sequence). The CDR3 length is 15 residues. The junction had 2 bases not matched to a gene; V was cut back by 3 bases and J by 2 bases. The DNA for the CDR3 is TGTGCCAGCAGCTTCGGACTAGCGGGTCAAGAGACCCAGTACTTC. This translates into CASSFGLAGQETQYF.